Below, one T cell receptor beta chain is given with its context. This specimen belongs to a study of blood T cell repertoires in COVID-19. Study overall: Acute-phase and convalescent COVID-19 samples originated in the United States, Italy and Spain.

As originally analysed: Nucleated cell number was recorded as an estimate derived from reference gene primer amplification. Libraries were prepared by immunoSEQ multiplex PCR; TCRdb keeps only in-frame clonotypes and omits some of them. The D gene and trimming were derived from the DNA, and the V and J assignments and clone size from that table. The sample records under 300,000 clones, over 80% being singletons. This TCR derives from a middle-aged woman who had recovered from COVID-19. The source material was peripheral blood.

Written as DNA, the CDR3 is TGTGCCAGCTCCCCAACTAGCGACGAGCAGTTCTTC. Encoded protein: CASSPTSDEQFF. This chain uses TRBV18 with TRBJ2-1; 7 nucleotides agree with TRBD2. J was trimmed by 10 bases and V by 6 bases; bases with no gene match: 6. There are 12 residues in the CDR3. Germline V gene data show CDR1 as KGHSH and CDR2 as LQKENI.